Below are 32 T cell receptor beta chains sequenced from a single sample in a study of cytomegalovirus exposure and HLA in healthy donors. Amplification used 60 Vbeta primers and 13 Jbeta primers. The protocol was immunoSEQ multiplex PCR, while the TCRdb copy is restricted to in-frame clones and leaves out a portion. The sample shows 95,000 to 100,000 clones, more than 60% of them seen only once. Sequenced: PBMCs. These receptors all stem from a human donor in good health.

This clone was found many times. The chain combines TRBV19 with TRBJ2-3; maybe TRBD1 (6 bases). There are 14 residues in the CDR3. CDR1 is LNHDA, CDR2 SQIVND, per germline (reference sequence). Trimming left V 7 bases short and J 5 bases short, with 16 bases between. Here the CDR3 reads CASKLAARGDTQYF. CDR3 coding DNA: TGTGCCAGTAAATTAGCTGCCAGGGGAGATACGCAGTATTTT.

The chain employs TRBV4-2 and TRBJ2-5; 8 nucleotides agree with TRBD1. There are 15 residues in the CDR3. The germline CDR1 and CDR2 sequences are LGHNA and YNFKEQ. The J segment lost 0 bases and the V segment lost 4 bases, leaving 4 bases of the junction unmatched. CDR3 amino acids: CASSPTGGNQETQYF. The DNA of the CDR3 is TGTGCCAGCAGCCCCACAGGGGGAAACCAAGAGACCCAGTACTTC.

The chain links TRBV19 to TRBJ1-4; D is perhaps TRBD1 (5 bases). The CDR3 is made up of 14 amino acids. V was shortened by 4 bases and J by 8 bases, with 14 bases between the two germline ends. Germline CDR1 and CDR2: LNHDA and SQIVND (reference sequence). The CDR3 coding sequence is TGTGCCAGTAGTACCCGGGACTCAAGGGAAAAACTGTTTTTT. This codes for CASSTRDSREKLFF.

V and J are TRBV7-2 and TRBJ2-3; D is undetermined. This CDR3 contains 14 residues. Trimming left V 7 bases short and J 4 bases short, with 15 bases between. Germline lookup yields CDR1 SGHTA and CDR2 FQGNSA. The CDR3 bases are TGTGCCAGCACCCTCGCAGGATCTGCAGATACGCAGTATTTT. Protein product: CASTLAGSADTQYF.

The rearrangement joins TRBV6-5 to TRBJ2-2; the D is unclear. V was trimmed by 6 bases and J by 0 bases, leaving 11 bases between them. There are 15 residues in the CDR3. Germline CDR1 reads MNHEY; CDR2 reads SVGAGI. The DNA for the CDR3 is TGTGCCAGCAGCCAGATGCCAGCGAACACCGGGGAGCTGTTTTTT. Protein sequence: CASSQMPANTGELFF.

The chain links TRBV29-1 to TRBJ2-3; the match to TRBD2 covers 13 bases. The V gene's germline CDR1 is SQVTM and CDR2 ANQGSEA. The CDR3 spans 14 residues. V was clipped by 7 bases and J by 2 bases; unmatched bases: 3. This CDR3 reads CSAGLAGATDTQYF. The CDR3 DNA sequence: TGCAGCGCTGGACTAGCGGGAGCCACAGATACGCAGTATTTT.

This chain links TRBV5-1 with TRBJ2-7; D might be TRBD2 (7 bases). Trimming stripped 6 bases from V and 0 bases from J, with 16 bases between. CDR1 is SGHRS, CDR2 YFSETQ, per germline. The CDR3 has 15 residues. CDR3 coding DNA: TGCGCCAGCAAGCGGGACACGGTCAGCTCCTACGAGCAGTACTTC. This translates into CASKRDTVSSYEQYF.

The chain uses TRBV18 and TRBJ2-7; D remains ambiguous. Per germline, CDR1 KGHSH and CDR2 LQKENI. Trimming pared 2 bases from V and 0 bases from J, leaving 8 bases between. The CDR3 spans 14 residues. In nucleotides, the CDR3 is TGTGCCAGCTCACCATACCAGGACTCCTACGAGCAGTACTTC. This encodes CASSPYQDSYEQYF.

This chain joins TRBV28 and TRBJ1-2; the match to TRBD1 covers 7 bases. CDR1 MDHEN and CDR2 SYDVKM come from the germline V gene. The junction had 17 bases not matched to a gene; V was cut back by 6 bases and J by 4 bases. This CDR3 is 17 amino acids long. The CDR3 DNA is TGTGCCAGCAGCCATCCGGGACAGACCATTCATTTCTATGGCTACACCTTC. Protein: CASSHPGQTIHFYGYTF.

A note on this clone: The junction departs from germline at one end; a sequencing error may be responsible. CDR3 in DNA: TGTTCCAGCAGCTACAACTACGAGCAGTACTTC. Translated, it gives CSSSYNYEQYF. V is TRBV7-9 and J is TRBJ2-7, with D hard to call. The CDR3 length is 11 residues. Germline V gene sequence: CDR1 SEHNR, CDR2 FQNEAQ (reference sequence).

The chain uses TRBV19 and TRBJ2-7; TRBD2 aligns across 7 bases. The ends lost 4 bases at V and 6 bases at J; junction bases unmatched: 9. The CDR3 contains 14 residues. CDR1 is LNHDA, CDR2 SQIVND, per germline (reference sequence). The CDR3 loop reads CASSTTTSVSEQYF. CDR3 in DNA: TGTGCCAGTAGTACCACAACTAGCGTTTCCGAGCAGTACTTC.

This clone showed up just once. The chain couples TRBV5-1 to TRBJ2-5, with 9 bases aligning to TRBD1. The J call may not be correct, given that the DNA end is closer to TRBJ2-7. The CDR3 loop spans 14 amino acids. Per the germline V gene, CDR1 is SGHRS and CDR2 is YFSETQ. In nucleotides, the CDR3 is TGCGCCAGCAGCTTGAACAGGGGGCTGGACGAGCAGTACTTC. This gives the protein CASSLNRGLDEQYF.

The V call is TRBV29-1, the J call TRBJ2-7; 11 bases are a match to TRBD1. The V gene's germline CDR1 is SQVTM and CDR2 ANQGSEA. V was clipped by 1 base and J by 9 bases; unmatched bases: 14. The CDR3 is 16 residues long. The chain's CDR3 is CSVEVPGQGALGGQYF. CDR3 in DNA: TGCAGCGTTGAAGTGCCCGGACAGGGGGCACTTGGGGGGCAGTACTTC.

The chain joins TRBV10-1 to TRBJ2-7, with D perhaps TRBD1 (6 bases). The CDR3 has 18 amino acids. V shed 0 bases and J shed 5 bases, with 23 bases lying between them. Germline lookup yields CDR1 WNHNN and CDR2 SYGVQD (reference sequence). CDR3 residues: CASSESTLGRGPLDEQYF. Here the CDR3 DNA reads TGCGCCAGCAGTGAGTCGACTCTGGGCAGGGGCCCTCTGGACGAGCAGTACTTC.

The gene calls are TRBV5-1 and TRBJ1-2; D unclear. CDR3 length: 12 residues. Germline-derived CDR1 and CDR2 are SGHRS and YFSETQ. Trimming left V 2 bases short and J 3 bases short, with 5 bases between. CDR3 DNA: TGCGCCAGCAGCTTAACGGACTATGGCTACACCTTC. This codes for CASSLTDYGYTF. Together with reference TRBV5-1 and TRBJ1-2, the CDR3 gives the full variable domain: KAGVTQTPRYLIKTRGQQVTLSCSPISGHRSVSWYQQTPGQGLQFLFEYFSETQRNKGNFPGRFSGRQFSNSRSEMNVSTLELGDSALYLCASSLTDYGYTFGSGTRLTVV.

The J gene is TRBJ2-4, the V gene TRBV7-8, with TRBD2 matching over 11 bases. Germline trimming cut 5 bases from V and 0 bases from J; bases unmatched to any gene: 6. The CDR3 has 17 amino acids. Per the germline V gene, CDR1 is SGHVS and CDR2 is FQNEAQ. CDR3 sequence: CASSALAGGIAKNIQYF. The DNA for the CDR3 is TGTGCCAGCAGCGCCCTAGCGGGGGGTATAGCCAAAAACATTCAGTACTTC.

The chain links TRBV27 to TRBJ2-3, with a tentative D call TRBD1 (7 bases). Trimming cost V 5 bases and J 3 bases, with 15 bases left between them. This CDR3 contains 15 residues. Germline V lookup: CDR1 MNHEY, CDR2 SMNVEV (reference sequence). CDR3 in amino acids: CASSRSRGATDTQYF. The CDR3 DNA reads TGTGCCAGCAGTCGATCCAGGGGGGCGACAGATACGCAGTATTTT.

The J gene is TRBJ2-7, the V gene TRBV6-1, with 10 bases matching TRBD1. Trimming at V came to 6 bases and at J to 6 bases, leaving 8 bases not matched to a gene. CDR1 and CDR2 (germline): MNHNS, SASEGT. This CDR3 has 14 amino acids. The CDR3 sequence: CASSAGDRGREQYF. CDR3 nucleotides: TGTGCCAGCAGCGCCGGTGACAGGGGGCGCGAGCAGTACTTC.

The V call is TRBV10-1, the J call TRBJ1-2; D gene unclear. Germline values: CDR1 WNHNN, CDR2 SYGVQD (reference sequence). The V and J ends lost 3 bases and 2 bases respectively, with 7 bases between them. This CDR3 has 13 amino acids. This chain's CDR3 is CASSELRNYGYTF. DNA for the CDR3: TGCGCCAGCAGTGAACTCAGGAACTATGGCTACACCTTC.

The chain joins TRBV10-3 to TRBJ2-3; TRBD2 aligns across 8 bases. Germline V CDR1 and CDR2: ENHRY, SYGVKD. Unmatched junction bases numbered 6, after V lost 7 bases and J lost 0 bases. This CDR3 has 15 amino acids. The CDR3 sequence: CAIKASGGSTDTQYF. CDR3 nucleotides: TGTGCCATCAAGGCCAGCGGGGGAAGCACAGATACGCAGTATTTT.

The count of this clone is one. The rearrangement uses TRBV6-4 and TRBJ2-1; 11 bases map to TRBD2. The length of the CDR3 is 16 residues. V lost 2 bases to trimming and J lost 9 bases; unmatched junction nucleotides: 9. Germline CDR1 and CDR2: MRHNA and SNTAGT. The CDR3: CASSDLSSGGDREQFF. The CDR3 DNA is TGTGCCAGCAGTGACCTGAGTAGCGGGGGGGATCGTGAGCAGTTCTTC.

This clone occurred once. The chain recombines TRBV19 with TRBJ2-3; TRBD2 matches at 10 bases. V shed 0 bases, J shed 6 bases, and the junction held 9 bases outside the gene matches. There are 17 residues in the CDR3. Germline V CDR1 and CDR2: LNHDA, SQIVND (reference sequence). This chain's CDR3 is CASSIDRLAGVRDTQYF. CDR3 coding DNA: TGTGCCAGTAGTATAGATCGGCTAGCGGGGGTCCGGGATACGCAGTATTTT.

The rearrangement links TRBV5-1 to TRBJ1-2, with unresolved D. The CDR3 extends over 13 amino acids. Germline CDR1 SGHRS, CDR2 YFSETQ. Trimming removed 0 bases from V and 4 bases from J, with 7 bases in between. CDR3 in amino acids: CASSLDGAYGYTF. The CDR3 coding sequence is TGCGCCAGCAGCTTGGACGGAGCCTATGGCTACACCTTC.

The CDR3 loop is CAWRHSGGNQPQHF. The CDR3 DNA follows: TGTGCCTGGAGACATTCGGGGGGCAATCAGCCCCAGCATTTT. V is TRBV30 and J is TRBJ1-5, with a weak D call TRBD1 (5 bases). Germline CDR1 and CDR2: GTSNPN and SVGIG (reference sequence). The CDR3 covers 14 residues. Trimming stripped 3 bases from V and 2 bases from J, with 11 bases between.

The CDR3: CASSYSKNSFLSGYTF. The CDR3 DNA reads as TGTGCCAGCAGTTACTCGAAGAACAGTTTCCTCAGTGGCTACACCTTC. V usage is TRBV6-6 and J usage is TRBJ1-2; D gene uncertain. This CDR3 is built from 16 residues. From germline, CDR1 is MNHNY and CDR2 SVGAGI (reference sequence). With 0 bases removed from V and 7 bases from J, the gap between germline ends came to 18 bases.

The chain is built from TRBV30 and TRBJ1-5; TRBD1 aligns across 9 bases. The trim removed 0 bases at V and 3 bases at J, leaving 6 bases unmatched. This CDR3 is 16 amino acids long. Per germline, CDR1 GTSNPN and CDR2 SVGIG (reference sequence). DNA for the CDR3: TGTGCCTGGAGTGTTTTTGGGACAGGGAACAATCAGCCCCAGCATTTT. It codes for CAWSVFGTGNNQPQHF.

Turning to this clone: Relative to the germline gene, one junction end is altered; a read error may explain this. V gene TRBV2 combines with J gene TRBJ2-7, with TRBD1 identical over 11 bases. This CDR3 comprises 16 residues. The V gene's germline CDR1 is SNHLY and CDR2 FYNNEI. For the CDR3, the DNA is TGTGCCAGCAGTGGGGTGAGTGGACAGGGGGCCCACGAGCGGTACTTC. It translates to CASSGVSGQGAHERYF.

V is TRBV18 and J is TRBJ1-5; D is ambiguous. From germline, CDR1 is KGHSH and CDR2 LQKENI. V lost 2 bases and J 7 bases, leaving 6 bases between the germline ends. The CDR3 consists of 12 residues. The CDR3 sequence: CASSPSSQPQHF. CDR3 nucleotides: TGTGCCAGCTCACCATCCTCCCAGCCCCAGCATTTT.

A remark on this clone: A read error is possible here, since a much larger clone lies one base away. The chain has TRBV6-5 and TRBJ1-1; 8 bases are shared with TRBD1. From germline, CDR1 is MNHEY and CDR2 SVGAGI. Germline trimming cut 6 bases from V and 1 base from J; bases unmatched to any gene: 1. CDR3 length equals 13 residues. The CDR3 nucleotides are TGTGCCAGCAGGGGGACAGGGAACACTGAAGCTTTCTTT. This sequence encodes CASRGTGNTEAFF.

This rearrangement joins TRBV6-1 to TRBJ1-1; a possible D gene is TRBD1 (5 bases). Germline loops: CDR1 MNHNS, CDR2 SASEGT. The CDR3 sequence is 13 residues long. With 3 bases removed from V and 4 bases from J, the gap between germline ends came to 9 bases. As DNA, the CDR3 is TGTGCCAGCAGTGAGACAGTGCCCACTGAAGCTTTCTTT. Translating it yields CASSETVPTEAFF.

The CDR3 DNA is TGTGCCAGCAGGCCCGGGACAGGGTCCCTGGGGTACAATGAGCAGTTCTTC. Translating it yields CASRPGTGSLGYNEQFF. The rearrangement joins TRBV5-4 to TRBJ2-1; 9 bases are a match to TRBD1. V was pared by 5 bases and J by 4 bases, with 13 bases of the junction left unmatched. CDR1 and CDR2 (germline): SGHNT, YYREEE (reference sequence). The CDR3 is 17 residues long.

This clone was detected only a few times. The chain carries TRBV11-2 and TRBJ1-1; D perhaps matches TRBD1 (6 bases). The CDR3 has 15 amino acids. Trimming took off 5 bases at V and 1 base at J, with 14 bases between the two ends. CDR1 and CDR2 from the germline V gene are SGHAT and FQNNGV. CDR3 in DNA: TGTGCCAGCAGCCAACGGACAGTATCGAACACTGAAGCTTTCTTT. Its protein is CASSQRTVSNTEAFF.